Described below is a single T cell receptor (beta chain) sequence and its context. The antigen is undetermined. This entry comes from a study of identifying expanded T cells in peripheral blood. Points from the study as a whole: Technical replicates showed around 1.2 changed clones; two weeks about 16; four weeks 19. Clone count variance between approximately 2-week samples rose with total template count.

V dropped 0 bases and J dropped 3 bases, with 15 bases sitting between them. This CDR3 is 16 amino acids long. The repertoire was sequenced with immunoSEQ multiplex PCR; TCRdb's copy has only in-frame clones and lacks some. This sample has approximately 90,000 clones, with about nine tenths found just once. During the collection period, no donor immune events like infections were recorded. The chain joins TRBV23-1 to TRBJ2-7; D perhaps matches TRBD1 (5 bases). TRBV23-1 is filed as an ORF, its function uncertain. Material for sequencing was blood. The clonotype was recovered from a person aged 18 to 70 in good health. The CDR3 spells CASSQSVDKPYYEQYF. CDR3 nucleotide sequence: TGCGCCAGCAGTCAATCGGTGGACAAGCCTTACTACGAGCAGTACTTC.